One sample yielded the 20 T cell receptor beta chains listed below, sequenced in a study of preoperative IRX-2 immunotherapy in early breast cancer (dated by TCRdb to about 2019). The intended sense of this specimen's treatment or condition label: preoperative locoregional IRX-2 cytokine immunotherapy. The library was produced with the immunoSEQ multiplex PCR assay. As stored in TCRdb, this immuneACCESS dataset retains in-frame rearrangements with V and J assigned. A fraction of the clones does not appear; measured against another copy, unresolved V genes explain less than half of the discrepancy, and the remainder lacks a known reason. This sample lists some 35,000 clones; 65% to 90% were detected once. In total, the top ten clones hold roughly 1.5% of the sample. The source material was lymph node tissue, sampled after IRX-2 immunotherapy. These receptors came from a human donor with breast cancer.

This chain joins TRBV30 and TRBJ2-5; the match to TRBD2 covers 12 bases. J lost 1 base, V lost 2 bases, and 8 bases had no gene match. Germline CDR1 GTSNPN, CDR2 SVGIG (reference sequence). The length of the CDR3 is 17 residues. CDR3 sequence (DNA): TGTGCCTGGAGTTCAGGCCTAGCGGGGGGGTCCCAAGAGACCCAGTACTTC. It codes for CAWSSGLAGGSQETQYF. The full variable domain, rest sourced from reference TRBV30 and TRBJ2-5, is SQTIHQWPATLVQPVGSPLSLECTVEGTSNPNLYWYRQAAGRGLQLLFYSVGIGQISSEVPQNLSASRPQDRQFILSSKKLLLSDSGFYLCAWSSGLAGGSQETQYFGPGTRLLVL.

This clone occurred a few times. The rearrangement uses TRBV19 and TRBJ1-4; tentative D call: TRBD1 (6 bases). V dropped 7 bases and J dropped 5 bases, with 14 bases sitting between them. The CDR3 loop spans 14 amino acids. Germline values: CDR1 LNHDA, CDR2 SQIVND (reference sequence). The CDR3, as DNA: TGTGCCAGTACGTCATTGGGGGCGAATGAAAAACTGTTTTTT. Translating gives CASTSLGANEKLFF.

The V gene is TRBV7-1, the J gene TRBJ1-2, with D unresolved. TRBV7-1 is marked as an open reading frame, function uncertain. This CDR3 region has 15 residues. V was shortened by 3 bases and J by 0 bases, with 11 bases between the two germline ends. The CDR3 sequence is CASSSRPEANYGYTF. The CDR3, as DNA: TGTGCCAGCAGCTCCCGGCCAGAAGCTAACTATGGCTACACCTTC.

The chain couples TRBV6-8 to TRBJ1-1; TRBD1 agrees at 8 bases. The CDR3 is 12 amino acids. With 4 bases clipped from V and 7 bases from J, the junction kept 2 bases outside the gene matches. Germline lookup yields CDR1 MNHGY and CDR2 SAAAGT. In nucleotides, the CDR3 is TGTGCCAGCAGTTGGACAGGGATTGAAGCTTTCTTT. Its translation: CASSWTGIEAFF.

The rearrangement uses TRBV29-1 and TRBJ2-7; TRBD2 might be the D (6 bases). V gave up 2 bases and J gave up 3 bases, with 11 bases separating them. The CDR3 loop spans 13 amino acids. The V gene's germline CDR1 is SQVTM and CDR2 ANQGSEA. This CDR3 is CSVENGGSYEQYF. The CDR3 DNA is TGCAGCGTTGAAAATGGGGGGAGCTACGAGCAGTACTTC.

This chain connects TRBV6-8 to TRBJ1-4, with TRBD1 identical over 7 bases. Germline CDR1 reads MNHGY; CDR2 reads SAAAGT. The CDR3 contains 14 residues. With 6 bases clipped from V and 3 bases from J, the junction kept 4 bases outside the gene matches. The CDR3 DNA is TGTGCCAGCAGAAGGACAGGACCTAATGAAAAACTGTTTTTT. It codes for CASRRTGPNEKLFF.

The chain recombines TRBV29-1 with TRBJ1-2; the D gene is possibly TRBD1 (6 bases). CDR1 and CDR2 from the germline V gene are SQVTM and ANQGSEA. Trimming cost V 7 bases and J 4 bases, with 13 bases left between them. CDR3 length: 12 residues. The CDR3 DNA is TGCAGCGCCTCAGAGGGGGGCTATGGCTACACCTTC. Residues: CSASEGGYGYTF.

The chain carries TRBV11-3 and TRBJ1-1; D is ambiguous. Trimming pared 2 bases from V and 7 bases from J, leaving 14 bases between. The germline gives CDR1 SGHNT, CDR2 YENEEA. This CDR3 region has 14 residues. In DNA, the CDR3 is TGTGCCAGCAGCTTAATCCGAAAAACCCATGAAGCTTTCTTT. Protein sequence: CASSLIRKTHEAFF. The complete variable domain, with remaining parts taken from reference TRBV11-3 and TRBJ1-1, reads EAGVVQSPRYKIIEKKQPVAFWCNPISGHNTLYWYLQNLGQGPELLIRYENEEAVDDSQLPKDRFSAERLKGVDSTLKIQPAELGDSAVYLCASSLIRKTHEAFFGQGTRLTVV.

This clone was detected only once. The chain couples TRBV6-8 to TRBJ1-2, with D perhaps TRBD1 (5 bases). V was trimmed by 11 bases and J by 2 bases, leaving 18 bases between them. Germline CDR1 is MNHGY and CDR2 is SAAAGT. The CDR3 is 14 residues long. CDR3 sequence (DNA): TGTGCCTCTTTTCCGGGGGGGAACAACTATGGCTACACCTTC. Translating gives CASFPGGNNYGYTF.

This clone was picked up a small number of times. The chain recombines TRBV18 with TRBJ2-7; 8 nucleotides line up with TRBD1. The CDR3 extends over 14 amino acids. Trimming removed 3 bases from V and 5 bases from J; junction bases left unmatched: 6. Germline values: CDR1 KGHSH, CDR2 LQKENI. CDR3 protein: CASSPRGLSHEQYF. DNA of the CDR3: TGTGCCAGCTCACCCAGGGGGCTAAGCCACGAGCAGTACTTC.

The gene calls are TRBV11-3 and TRBJ2-3, with 9 bases that match TRBD2. This CDR3 has 14 amino acids. Per germline, CDR1 SGHNT and CDR2 YENEEA. The junction had 1 base not matched to a gene; V was cut back by 3 bases and J by 3 bases. Here the CDR3 reads CASSLAGGTDTQYF. CDR3 bases: TGTGCCAGCAGCTTGGCGGGGGGGACAGATACGCAGTATTTT.

The gene calls are TRBV10-2 and TRBJ2-3, with D perhaps matching TRBD1 or TRBD2 (5 bases each). The germline V and J ends were trimmed by 3 bases and 4 bases, with 8 bases remaining between them. CDR1 is WSHSY, CDR2 SAAADI, per germline. The CDR3 is 13 residues long. The CDR3 bases are TGCGCCAGCAGTGACCGGGGACCAGATACGCAGTATTTT. Translating gives CASSDRGPDTQYF.

The rearrangement uses TRBV19 and TRBJ1-1; no reliable D call. V shed 8 bases and J shed 5 bases, with 15 bases lying between them. This CDR3 has 13 residues. Germline lookup yields CDR1 LNHDA and CDR2 SQIVND (reference sequence). The CDR3 spells CASYPKGGTEAFF. CDR3 in DNA: TGTGCCAGTTACCCTAAGGGTGGGACTGAAGCTTTCTTT.

This rearrangement joins TRBV6-8 to TRBJ1-1; D perhaps matches TRBD1 (5 bases). Trimming removed 7 bases at V and 3 bases at J, with 12 bases between. Germline assignment: CDR1 MNHGY and CDR2 SAAAGT. This CDR3 comprises 13 residues. For the CDR3, the DNA is TGTGCCAGCACTTTCCAGGGTTACACTGAAGCTTTCTTT. It specifies CASTFQGYTEAFF.

The V call is TRBV11-3, the J call TRBJ1-5; 10 bases fit TRBD1. The length of the CDR3 is 16 residues. Germline V gene data show CDR1 as SGHNT and CDR2 as YENEEA. V lost 5 bases to trimming and J lost 1 base; unmatched junction nucleotides: 5. In DNA form, the CDR3 reads TGTGCCAGCAGCCGGGACAGGGGCGGAAGCAATCAGCCCCAGCATTTT. It specifies CASSRDRGGSNQPQHF.

This clone was found a few times. The J gene is TRBJ1-1, the V gene TRBV5-1, with D possibly being TRBD1 (5 bases). V lost 1 base to trimming and J lost 8 bases, with 15 bases between them. The CDR3 sequence is 14 residues long. The germline V gene encodes CDR1 SGHRS and CDR2 YFSETQ. CDR3 region: CASSLSRQSEEAFF. CDR3 in DNA: TGCGCCAGCAGCTTGTCCCGACAGAGCGAAGAAGCTTTCTTT.

This sequence joins TRBV11-3 and TRBJ1-2; 8 positions agree with TRBD1. CDR1 and CDR2 from the germline V gene are SGHNT and YENEEA. The CDR3 totals 16 residues. J lost 4 bases, V lost 5 bases, and 12 bases had no gene match. CDR3 in DNA: TGTGCCAGCAGCCCCGAGACAGGACAGGGTGGCTATGGCTACACCTTC. This translates into CASSPETGQGGYGYTF. The variable domain in full, completed from reference TRBV11-3 and TRBJ1-2, reads EAGVVQSPRYKIIEKKQPVAFWCNPISGHNTLYWYLQNLGQGPELLIRYENEEAVDDSQLPKDRFSAERLKGVDSTLKIQPAELGDSAVYLCASSPETGQGGYGYTFGSGTRLTVV.

The V call is TRBV6-8, the J call TRBJ1-1, with D unresolved. The germline V gene has CDR1 MNHGY and CDR2 SAAAGT. This CDR3 comprises 13 residues. V was pared by 6 bases and J by 1 base, with 9 bases between. CDR3 in amino acids: CASRTLTNTEAFF. CDR3 nucleotide sequence: TGTGCCAGCAGGACTCTTACGAACACTGAAGCTTTCTTT.

The chain combines TRBV29-1 with TRBJ2-3, with TRBD1 as a possible D gene (6 bases). This CDR3 has 14 residues. CDR1 SQVTM and CDR2 ANQGSEA come from the germline V gene. The V end was cut by 6 bases, the J end by 2 bases, with 15 bases between. Written as DNA, the CDR3 is TGCAGCGTCTGGTCAGGGGTTAACACAGATACGCAGTATTTT. Amino acids: CSVWSGVNTDTQYF.

This CDR3 is CASSLSQGVGNQPQHF. As DNA, the CDR3 is TGTGCCAGCAGCCTTTCTCAGGGGGTCGGCAATCAGCCCCAGCATTTT. The chain has TRBV11-3 and TRBJ1-5; TRBD1 agrees at 7 bases. Germline loops: CDR1 SGHNT, CDR2 YENEEA. Germline trimming cut 5 bases from V and 2 bases from J; bases unmatched to any gene: 9. This CDR3 region has 16 residues.